This T cell receptor (beta chain) was documented in a study of T cells after yellow fever vaccination. Looking at the study overall: Those fractions that held only low numbers of cells were prepared using the SMART-Seq v4 Ultra Low Input RNA kit. General study points: A large majority of primary-vaccination clones showed up again after the booster (approximately 96% CD4, about 90% CD8). The CD4 and CD8 compartments had a small share of their clonotypes in common.

The study made its TCR cDNA through 5'RACE template switching. That step introduced a universal primer site along with UMIs. TCRdb re-analysed the 5' RACE reads in MiXCR, keeping a single row per CDR3 protein. The repertoire has under 550,000 distinct CDR3 sequences, 21% of them found once; the top ten carry roughly 16%. With respect to this clonotype: What it recognizes is unknown.

Trimming cost V 1 base and J 0 bases, with 7 bases left between them. The CDR3 has 15 residues. Germline CDR1 and CDR2: SGHTA and FQGNSA. The chain employs TRBV7-2 and TRBJ2-4; D gene unclear. The sequencing used PBMCs, collected approximately 20 days after the first yellow fever vaccination. The TCR originated in a man between 18 and 29 years old who received the YFV17D yellow fever vaccine. The DNA for the CDR3 is TGTGCCAGCAGCTTAGGGCACATAGCCAAAAACATTCAGTACTTC. Translated, it gives CASSLGHIAKNIQYF.